This is a list of T cell receptor beta chains from one sample in a study of cytomegalovirus exposure and HLA in healthy donors. TCRdb's copy holds only in-frame clones and misses some; the assay was immunoSEQ multiplex PCR. The sample lists fewer than 180,000 clones; 60% to 85% were seen once. Sequenced: PBMCs. These receptors were taken from a man in his fifties in good health and CMV-seropositive. Both conserved end residues are part of each CDR3. A D gene is named only where the DNA matches it firmly. Clone size, where shown, is once, few, many, or a class for clones that have expanded.

TRBJ2-7,NA,TRBV10-3,TRBD1,CATNRGQGEKEQYF,TGTGCCACCAATAGGGGGCAGGGGGAAAAGGAGCAGTACTTC
TRBJ2-5,NA,TRBV5-6,TRBD1,CASSPPGGLETQYF,TGTGCCAGCAGCCCCCCAGGGGGCTTGGAGACCCAGTACTTC
TRBJ2-7,NA,TRBV27,NA,CASSLNSRPYEQYF,TGTGCCAGCAGTTTAAACAGCCGACCCTACGAGCAGTACTTC
TRBJ2-7,NA,TRBV7-8,TRBD2,CASSLGLAGGNYEQYF,TGTGCCAGCAGCTTAGGTCTAGCGGGAGGGAACTACGAGCAGTACTTC
TRBJ1-1,NA,TRBV18,TRBD1,CASSPPNAGQGAAEAFF,TGTGCCAGCTCACCACCGAACGCAGGACAGGGGGCGGCTGAAGCTTTCTTT
TRBJ2-1,few,TRBV5-1,TRBD2,CASSLAGGTYNEQFF,TGCGCCAGCAGCTTAGCGGGAGGGACCTACAATGAGCAGTTCTTC
TRBJ2-5,few,TRBV11-1,TRBD1,CASSFFLPGQGMETQYF,TGTGCCAGCAGCTTTTTCTTACCGGGACAGGGTATGGAGACCCAGTACTTC
TRBJ1-1,NA,TRBV5-1,NA,CASSLAATTGTEAFF,TGCGCCAGCAGCTTGGCCGCTACAACGGGGACTGAAGCTTTCTTT
TRBJ2-7,NA,TRBV19,NA,CASSIHGGPYEQYF,TGTGCCAGTAGTATCCACGGGGGGCCCTACGAGCAGTACTTC
TRBJ2-1,NA,TRBV2,NA,CASSSYNEQFF,TGTGCCAGCAGTTCGTACAATGAGCAGTTCTTC
TRBJ1-6,NA,TRBV15,NA,CATSRDLAGNYNSPLHF,TGTGCCACCAGCAGAGATCTGGCAGGCAACTATAATTCACCCCTCCACTTT
TRBJ2-7,NA,TRBV2,NA,CASEGSAYEQYF,TGTGCCAGCGAGGGCAGCGCCTACGAGCAGTACTTC